Sequencing of this TCR beta chain was carried out in a study of low-dose radiotherapy and immunotherapy resistance in tumors. Study-wide context: Treatment included intravenous cyclophosphamide dosed at 200 mg/m2 every two weeks, one day before radiation and immunotherapy.

With 6 bases clipped from V and 5 bases from J, the junction kept 10 bases outside the gene matches. Germline CDR1 MNHNS, CDR2 SASEGT. The CDR3 sequence is 16 residues long. The sample holds many counts of this clonotype. The time point denotes: after trial treatment. Treatment defined: LDRT plus nivolumab, ipilimumab, low-dose cyclophosphamide and aspirin (RACIN trial). First-strand cDNA relied on TRAV- and TRBV-specific primers spanning alpha and beta chains. The TCRs were subjected to amplification over around 19 PCR cycles employing a constant-region primer in conjunction with a V-primer adapter. TCRdb recomputed calls from the reads with MiXCR, one row per CDR3 protein. The table includes 40,000 or so distinct CDR3 sequences, less than 30% detected once.

The sample was PBMCs, taken after low-dose radiotherapy plus immunotherapy. This chain uses TRBV6-1 with TRBJ2-5, with 12 bases aligning to TRBD1. The receptor was derived from a male donor with prostate cancer. CDR3 sequence (DNA): TGTGCCAGCAGCGTGCAGGGGACAGGGGGCGAGGAGACCCAGTACTTC. Translating it yields CASSVQGTGGEETQYF.